This entry describes one TCR beta chain. Germline and junction disagree at one end, which may indicate a read error. The data were taken from a study of blood T cell repertoires in COVID-19. Study-level information: Donors in the United States, Italy and Spain gave samples during acute or convalescent COVID-19. In each case, the material was cDNA or gDNA derived from T cells, B-cell-depleted T cells, or PBMCs.

Per the authors' pipeline: Amplification with reference gene primers provided the estimates of nucleated cell counts. Clones were read by immunoSEQ multiplex PCR, and TCRdb kept only the in-frame ones, dropping some. V and J calls plus clone size are reproduced from that table; the DNA served to infer D and trimming. Here the sample spans about 85,000 clones, 87% being singletons. The TCR comes from a man aged 60-69 years with acute or convalescent COVID-19. Sequences were obtained from peripheral blood.

Written as DNA, the CDR3 is TGTGCCAGCAGCGAAGGGACAGAAGAGACCCAGTACTTC. Its translation: CASSEGTEETQYF. The chain links TRBV2 to TRBJ2-5; 7 nucleotides match TRBD1. Germline CDR1 and CDR2: SNHLY and FYNNEI. This CDR3 contains 13 residues.